Following are 12 T cell receptor beta chains from one sample sequenced in a study of T-cell reconstitution after alpha-beta-depleted transplantation in children. Construction of the TCRbeta library involved unique molecular identifiers. TCRdb fed the PCR reads into MiXCR, producing one record per CDR3 protein. Among hundreds of thousands of distinct CDR3 sequences listed, approximately 16% were seen once. Here the sequenced sample was PBMCs from the stem cell graft donor, taken from the stem cell graft. All receptors derive from a human donor who donated a stem cell graft to a child with acute myeloid leukemia.

This clonotype was counted a few times. V and J are TRBV18 and TRBJ2-1, with a tentative D call TRBD2 (6 bases). V dropped 2 bases and J dropped 0 bases, with 11 bases sitting between them. The CDR3 covers 16 residues. Germline V gene sequence: CDR1 KGHSH, CDR2 LQKENI. CDR3 bases: TGTGCCAGCTCACCAGCGGGGCGCAGCTCCTACAATGAGCAGTTCTTC. This gives the protein CASSPAGRSSYNEQFF.

This clonotype occurred a few times. The rearrangement links TRBV20-1 to TRBJ1-3; 7 nucleotides match TRBD1. The germline gives CDR1 DFQATT, CDR2 SNEGSKA (reference sequence). The V and J ends lost 0 bases and 2 bases, in that order; junction bases with no gene match: 7. This CDR3 contains 16 residues. DNA of the CDR3: TGCAGTGCTAGAGATGTTCAGGGGACAGCTGGAAACACCATATATTTT. Translating it yields CSARDVQGTAGNTIYF.

This clonotype was seen many times. The chain links TRBV20-1 to TRBJ1-2, with a weak D call TRBD1 (5 bases). V was pared by 6 bases and J by 5 bases, with 19 bases between. CDR3 length: 14 residues. Germline lookup yields CDR1 DFQATT and CDR2 SNEGSKA (reference sequence). For the CDR3, the DNA is TGCAGTGCAAGTCAGGGTTCGGAGACATATGGCTACACCTTC. Residues: CSASQGSETYGYTF.

This clonotype was detected only a few times. The chain has TRBV29-1 and TRBJ2-1; possible D gene TRBD1, 5 bases. From germline, CDR1 is SQVTM and CDR2 ANQGSEA. V was shortened by 7 bases and J by 5 bases, with 12 bases between the two germline ends. The CDR3 length is 12 residues. The CDR3 protein is CSAKIQDNEQFF. DNA of the CDR3: TGCAGCGCTAAAATACAGGACAATGAGCAGTTCTTC.

Regarding this clonotype: A much larger clone differs by one base, so this may be a read error. The gene calls are TRBV29-1 and TRBJ2-2, with no clear D. The CDR3 has 13 residues. Germline V CDR1 and CDR2: SQVTM, ANQGSEA. V shed 7 bases and J shed 5 bases, with 14 bases lying between them. The CDR3 DNA is TGCAGCGCCGACCGAACAGTAACCGGGGAGCTGTTTTTT. It yields the protein CSADRTVTGELFF.

This clonotype was seen ten or more times. The J gene is TRBJ1-5, the V gene TRBV7-9; TRBD1 might be the D (5 bases). The CDR3 length is 14 residues. Trimming pared 2 bases from V and 7 bases from J, leaving 12 bases between. Germline V gene data show CDR1 as SEHNR and CDR2 as FQNEAQ (reference sequence). The CDR3 region has the DNA TGTGCCAGCAGCTTAATGGGGGGAGGACAGCCCCAGCATTTT. Translated, it gives CASSLMGGGQPQHF.

This clonotype was seen a few times. A much bigger clone sits one base away, suggesting this may be a read error. This rearrangement joins TRBV11-2 to TRBJ2-1; 9 bases fit TRBD1. CDR1 and CDR2 from the germline V gene are SGHAT and FQNNGV. J was trimmed by 5 bases and V by 3 bases; bases with no gene match: 5. The CDR3 is made up of 15 amino acids. The chain's CDR3 is CASSFSGTGHNEQFF. CDR3 sequence (DNA): TGTGCCAGCAGCTTTTCCGGGACAGGGCACAATGAGCAGTTCTTC.

This clonotype appeared many times. The chain joins TRBV7-2 to TRBJ2-3; D is unresolved. CDR1 is SGHTA and CDR2 is FQGNSA in the germline V gene. V shed 3 bases and J shed 2 bases, with 3 bases lying between them. This CDR3 has 12 residues. The CDR3 sequence is CASSFITDTQYF. The CDR3 DNA is TGTGCCAGCAGCTTTATCACAGATACGCAGTATTTT.

This clonotype has at least ten counts. The chain links TRBV20-1 to TRBJ1-2; no clear D. Germline V gene data show CDR1 as DFQATT and CDR2 as SNEGSKA (reference sequence). V was cut by 5 bases and J by 5 bases, with 9 bases left in between. CDR3 size: 11 residues. The CDR3 nucleotides are TGCAGTGCTGAGACGGCTTATGGCTACACCTTC. Translation: CSAETAYGYTF.

This clonotype was observed a few times. The J gene is TRBJ2-1, the V gene TRBV19, with D perhaps matching TRBD1 (6 bases). Germline V CDR1 and CDR2: LNHDA, SQIVND (reference sequence). CDR3 size: 13 residues. V gave up 6 bases and J gave up 6 bases, with 12 bases separating them. CDR3 sequence: CASRRGSGNEQFF. CDR3 sequence (DNA): TGTGCCAGTAGGAGGGGGTCCGGCAATGAGCAGTTCTTC.

This clonotype has more than one count but fewer than ten. J is TRBJ2-7 and V is TRBV13; D call uncertain. The V and J ends lost 2 bases and 7 bases respectively, with 12 bases between them. The CDR3 spans 13 residues. Germline V gene data show CDR1 as PRHDT and CDR2 as FYEKMQ (reference sequence). The CDR3 DNA is TGTGCCAGCAGCTTATTACGGGTTGCGGAGCAGTACTTC. It is translated as CASSLLRVAEQYF.

With regard to this clonotype: This may arise from a read error, as a much more abundant clone is one base away. The chain employs TRBV20-1 and TRBJ1-1; D is perhaps TRBD1 (5 bases). The germline V gene has CDR1 DFQATT and CDR2 SNEGSKA (reference sequence). V lost 5 bases, J lost 5 bases, and 15 bases lay in between. CDR3 size: 13 residues. DNA of the CDR3: TGCAGTGCTTCCGGTGTCAGGGCGACTGAAGCTTTCTTT. Its translation: CSASGVRATEAFF.